This entry lists 18 T cell receptor beta chains sequenced from one sample in a study of type 1 and type 2 diabetes patients (dated by TCRdb to the mid-2010s). TCRdb shows the sequencer as Illumina MiSeq. Genomic DNA from sorted T cell subsets was used as template for TCRbeta CDR3 amplification. The TCRbeta CDR3 region was amplified by multiplex PCR with 30 forward and 13 reverse primers. In-frame beta chains were kept once TCRdb had trimmed the public reads at Q25 with fastp and called clones with MiXCR. Each entry merges the rows of one CDR3 protein and shows their most common DNA and genes. The sample table shows some 250,000 distinct CDR3 sequences, and around 47% are seen once. In total, the top ten clones hold roughly an eighth of the sample. The sequenced sample was peripheral blood mononuclear cells (PBMCs). These receptors were taken from a man in his late teens or twenties with type 2 diabetes.

The rearrangement uses TRBV2 and TRBJ2-3; no clear D gene. Germline CDR1 and CDR2: SNHLY and FYNNEI. V was shortened by 1 base and J by 5 bases, with 4 bases between the two germline ends. CDR3 size: 12 residues. The CDR3 loop is CASSEGEDTQYF. The DNA for the CDR3 is TGTGCCAGCAGTGAAGGTGAAGATACGCAGTATTTT.

This clonotype turned up a few times. The chain couples TRBV10-2 to TRBJ2-7; TRBD2 might be the D (6 bases). Germline CDR1 reads WSHSY; CDR2 reads SAAADI. The V end lost 2 bases, the J end lost 2 bases, and 19 bases lay between the germline ends. The CDR3 has 17 amino acids. The CDR3 here is CASSEGRQSGHTYEQYF. In nucleotides, the CDR3 is TGCGCCAGCAGTGAGGGCCGACAGAGCGGGCATACCTACGAGCAGTACTTC.

The chain employs TRBV5-1 and TRBJ2-5; 7 bases are a match to TRBD1. The junction had 10 bases not matched to a gene; V was cut back by 0 bases and J by 5 bases. The CDR3 is made up of 16 amino acids. Germline CDR1 is SGHRS and CDR2 is YFSETQ. DNA of the CDR3: TGCGCCAGCAGCTTGGCCGGGACAGATCAGGGTGAGACCCAGTACTTC. Its protein product is CASSLAGTDQGETQYF.

The chain joins TRBV13 to TRBJ1-2; 7 bases fit TRBD1. V was clipped by 4 bases and J by 4 bases; unmatched bases: 9. Germline assignment: CDR1 PRHDT and CDR2 FYEKMQ (reference sequence). The CDR3 spans 15 residues. The CDR3 DNA sequence: TGTGCCAGCAGCTCCGGACAGGCCTACCCCTATGGCTACACCTTC. Translating it yields CASSSGQAYPYGYTF.

This clonotype has only a few counts. The chain joins TRBV20-1 to TRBJ2-7, with 9 bases identical to TRBD2. V was pared by 4 bases and J by 1 base, with 5 bases of the junction left unmatched. Germline values: CDR1 DFQATT, CDR2 SNEGSKA (reference sequence). The CDR3 is made up of 14 amino acids. The CDR3 loop is CSATGTSRSYEQYF. In DNA form, the CDR3 reads TGCAGTGCTACAGGGACTAGCAGATCCTACGAGCAGTACTTC.

The rearrangement joins TRBV12-3 or TRBV12-4 to TRBJ2-5, with 9 nucleotides matching TRBD2. The CDR3 is 14 residues long. V lost 3 bases to trimming and J lost 4 bases; unmatched junction nucleotides: 3. The CDR3 sequence is CASSFGLASETQYF. The CDR3 DNA reads TGTGCCAGCAGTTTCGGACTAGCGTCAGAGACCCAGTACTTC.

The V call is TRBV19, the J call TRBJ1-2; a weak D match, TRBD1 (6 bases). The CDR3 spans 14 residues. Germline CDR1 is LNHDA and CDR2 is SQIVND (reference sequence). V lost 7 bases and J 7 bases, leaving 19 bases between the germline ends. The CDR3 DNA reads as TGTGCCAGTACCATGGGTGGGGGGCCCACTGGCTACACCTTC. Its protein product is CASTMGGGPTGYTF.

V is TRBV5-1 and J is TRBJ2-1; D gene ambiguous. V dropped 5 bases and J dropped 7 bases, with 13 bases sitting between them. There are 13 residues in the CDR3. Germline lookup yields CDR1 SGHRS and CDR2 YFSETQ. CDR3 region: CASSESLANEQFF. The CDR3 DNA reads as TGCGCCAGCAGTGAGTCGCTGGCTAATGAGCAGTTCTTC.

This clonotype was recorded a few times. The V gene is TRBV9, the J gene TRBJ2-7, with unresolved D. The CDR3 consists of 14 residues. Germline V gives CDR1 SGDLS, CDR2 YYNGEE. V lost 0 bases and J lost 2, with 9 bases in between. The chain's CDR3 is CASSVAASAYEQYF. The CDR3 nucleotides read TGTGCCAGCAGCGTAGCGGCGAGTGCCTACGAGCAGTACTTC. The entire variable domain, with the rest obtained from reference TRBV9 and TRBJ2-7, is as follows: DSGVTQTPKHLITATGQRVTLRCSPRSGDLSVYWYQQSLDQGLQFLIQYYNGEERAKGNILERFSAQQFPDLHSELNLSSLELGDSALYFCASSVAASAYEQYFGPGTRLTVT.

The chain couples TRBV7-3 to TRBJ2-5; 10 bases fit TRBD1. CDR1 SGHTA and CDR2 FQGTGA come from the germline V gene. This CDR3 region has 14 residues. Trimming took 5 bases from V and 10 from J; bases not matched to a gene: 10. The CDR3 sequence is CASSPPGTGEVQYF. The CDR3 coding sequence is TGTGCCAGCAGCCCCCCGGGGACAGGGGAGGTCCAGTACTTC.

V is TRBV19 and J is TRBJ2-3; TRBD1 matches 8 bases. Trimming cost V 7 bases and J 5 bases; bases outside gene matches: 11. Germline values: CDR1 LNHDA, CDR2 SQIVND (reference sequence). The CDR3 has 15 amino acids. The CDR3 sequence is CASTRSDRDQDTQYF. Written as DNA, the CDR3 is TGTGCCAGTACCCGATCGGACAGGGATCAAGATACGCAGTATTTT. Variable domain in full (rest from reference TRBV19 and TRBJ2-3): DGGITQSPKYLFRKEGQNVTLSCEQNLNHDAMYWYRQDPGQGLRLIYYSQIVNDFQKGDIAEGYSVSREKKESFPLTVTSAQKNPTAFYLCASTRSDRDQDTQYFGPGTRLTVL.

In the case of this clonotype: A much larger clone sits a single nucleotide away, making a read error possible. This chain uses TRBV7-6 with TRBJ2-7; a weak D match, TRBD2 (6 bases). The CDR3 length is 14 residues. The germline V gene has CDR1 SGHVS and CDR2 FNYEAQ. The CDR3 loop is CASSAIGEVYDQYF. The CDR3 nucleotides read TGCGCCAGCAGTGCGATAGGGGAGGTCTACGATCAGTACTTC.

This chain links TRBV29-1 with TRBJ2-7, with 9 bases fitting TRBD1. This CDR3 comprises 12 residues. Germline loops: CDR1 SQVTM, CDR2 ANQGSEA. With V trimmed by 7 bases and J by 7 bases, 8 bases remained unmatched. The CDR3 DNA is TGCAGCGCCTGGGACAGGGAAGATGAGCAGTACTTC. Its protein is CSAWDREDEQYF.

This chain links TRBV14 with TRBJ1-1; D is uncertain. The V and J ends lost 0 bases and 11 bases respectively, with 19 bases between them. The CDR3 totals 15 residues. Per the germline V gene, CDR1 is SGHDN and CDR2 is FVKESK. The CDR3 region has the DNA TGTGCCAGCAGCCAAGATCACGGCAGTGGTTTGTTCGCTTTCTTT. It yields the protein CASSQDHGSGLFAFF.

This clonotype was detected a few times. The CDR3 loop reads CASSEFGVQTDNSPLHF. The CDR3 DNA sequence: TGCGCCAGCAGTGAGTTCGGTGTTCAGACGGACAATTCACCCCTCCACTTT. The chain combines TRBV10-2 with TRBJ1-6, with no clear D. This CDR3 region has 17 residues. V was shortened by 1 base and J by 7 bases, with 17 bases between the two germline ends. Germline CDR1 reads WSHSY; CDR2 reads SAAADI.

V and J are TRBV7-8 and TRBJ2-7, with 12 bases fitting TRBD2. The germline CDR1 and CDR2 sequences are SGHVS and FQNEAQ. J gave up 5 bases and V 5 bases, and 7 bases lay outside the gene matches. There are 15 residues in the CDR3. The CDR3 region has the DNA TGTGCCAGCAGCCAAGGAACTAGCGGGAGGAACGAGCAGTACTTC. This sequence encodes CASSQGTSGRNEQYF.

The chain couples TRBV7-2 to TRBJ2-1; D unclear. The ends were cut back, 5 bases at V and 9 bases at J, with 17 bases in the middle. CDR3 size: 14 residues. Per the germline V gene, CDR1 is SGHTA and CDR2 is FQGNSA. In DNA, the CDR3 is TGTGCCAGCAGCCCCTTGTTAGGCCGGTTTGAGCAGTTCTTC. Translation: CASSPLLGRFEQFF.

CDR3 amino acids: CASSGVPDSGNTIYF. In nucleotides, the CDR3 is TGCGCCAGCAGTGGGGTTCCTGATTCTGGAAACACCATATATTTT. The chain carries TRBV10-2 and TRBJ1-3, with D uncertain. The CDR3 runs to 15 residues. Trimming removed 4 bases from V and 1 base from J, with 11 bases in between. From germline, CDR1 is WSHSY and CDR2 SAAADI.